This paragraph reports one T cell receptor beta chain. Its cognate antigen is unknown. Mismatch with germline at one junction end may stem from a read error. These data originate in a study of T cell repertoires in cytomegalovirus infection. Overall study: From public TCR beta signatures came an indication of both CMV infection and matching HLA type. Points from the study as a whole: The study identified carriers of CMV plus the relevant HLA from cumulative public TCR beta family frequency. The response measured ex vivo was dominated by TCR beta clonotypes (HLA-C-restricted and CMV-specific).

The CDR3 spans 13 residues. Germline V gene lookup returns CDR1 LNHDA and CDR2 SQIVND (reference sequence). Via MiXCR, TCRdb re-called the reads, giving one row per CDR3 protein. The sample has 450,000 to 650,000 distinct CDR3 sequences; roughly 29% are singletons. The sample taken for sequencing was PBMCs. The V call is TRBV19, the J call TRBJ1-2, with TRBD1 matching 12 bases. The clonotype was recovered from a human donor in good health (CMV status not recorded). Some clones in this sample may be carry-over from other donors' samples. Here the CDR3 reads CASSIDGTGGRAF. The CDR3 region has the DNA TGTGCCAGTAGTATCGACGGGACAGGGGGCCGCGCCTTC.